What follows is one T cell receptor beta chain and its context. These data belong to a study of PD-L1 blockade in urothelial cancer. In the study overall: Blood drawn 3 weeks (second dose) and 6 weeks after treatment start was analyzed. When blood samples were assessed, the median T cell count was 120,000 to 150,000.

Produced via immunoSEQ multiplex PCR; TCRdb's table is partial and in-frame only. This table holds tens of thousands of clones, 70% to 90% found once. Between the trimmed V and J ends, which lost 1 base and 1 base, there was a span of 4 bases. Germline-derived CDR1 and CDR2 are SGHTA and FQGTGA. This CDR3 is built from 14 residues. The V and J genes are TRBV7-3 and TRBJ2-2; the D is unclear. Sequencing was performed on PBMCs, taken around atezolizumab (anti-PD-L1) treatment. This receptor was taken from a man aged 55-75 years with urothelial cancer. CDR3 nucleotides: TGTGCCAGCAGCTTAAGCGGGAACACCGGGGAGCTGTTTTTT. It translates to CASSLSGNTGELFF. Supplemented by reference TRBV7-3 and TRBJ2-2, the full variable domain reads GAGVSQTPSNKVTEKGKYVELRCDPISGHTALYWYRQSLGQGPEFLIYFQGTGAADDSGLPNDRFFAVRPEGSVSTLKIQRTERGDSAVYLCASSLSGNTGELFFGEGSRLTVL.